Sequencing of this T cell receptor (beta chain) was carried out in a study of STAT5B mutations in CD4+ large granular lymphocyte leukemia. Overall study findings and caveats: The CD4+ versus CD8+ T-LGLL clonality difference may reflect limited sample size.

In regard to this clone: The target antigen is unknown.

The assay was immunoSEQ multiplex PCR, and TCRdb's table has in-frame clones only and misses some. This table has approximately 20,000 clones, about 81% appearing once. This TCR derives from a human donor in good health. Sequences were obtained from CD4+ T cells from blood buffy coats.

The CDR3 sequence: CASSEPGPRQETQYF. CDR3 sequence (DNA): TGCGCCAGCAGTGAGCCGGGGCCCAGACAAGAGACCCAGTACTTC. The gene calls are TRBV10-1 and TRBJ2-5, with D perhaps assigned TRBD1 or TRBD2 (5 bases each). The V end was cut by 2 bases, the J end by 2 bases, with 12 bases between. CDR3 length: 15 residues. Germline V CDR1 and CDR2: WNHNN, SYGVQD (reference sequence).